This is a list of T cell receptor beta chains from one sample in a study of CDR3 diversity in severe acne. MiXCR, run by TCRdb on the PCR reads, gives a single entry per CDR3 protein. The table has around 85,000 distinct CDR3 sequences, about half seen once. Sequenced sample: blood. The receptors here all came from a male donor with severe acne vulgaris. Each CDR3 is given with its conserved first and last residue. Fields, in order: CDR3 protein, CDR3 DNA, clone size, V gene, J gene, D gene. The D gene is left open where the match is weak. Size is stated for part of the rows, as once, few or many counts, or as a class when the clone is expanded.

CDR3 protein: CASSQVQTSGKNIQYF
CDR3 DNA: TGTGCCAGCAGCCAAGTCCAGACTAGCGGAAAAAACATTCAGTACTTC
clone size: NA
V gene: TRBV4-2
J gene: TRBJ2-4
D gene: TRBD2

CDR3 protein: CASSPTTGVLAGELFF
CDR3 DNA: TGTGCCAGCAGCCCCACGACAGGGGTTTTGGCCGGGGAGCTGTTTTTT
clone size: once
V gene: TRBV7-6
J gene: TRBJ2-2
D gene: TRBD1

CDR3 protein: CASSLVAGGGGNEQYF
CDR3 DNA: TGTGCCAGCAGCTTAGTGGCAGGGGGGGGGGGAAACGAGCAGTACTTC
clone size: NA
V gene: TRBV7-2
J gene: TRBJ2-7
D gene: NA

CDR3 protein: CASSLSQASGYEQYF
CDR3 DNA: TGTGCCAGCAGCTTAAGTCAGGCTAGCGGCTACGAGCAGTACTTC
clone size: NA
V gene: TRBV7-3
J gene: TRBJ2-7
D gene: TRBD2

CDR3 protein: CASRGQGTDKSYEQYF
CDR3 DNA: TGTGCCAGTAGGGGGCAAGGGACAGATAAATCCTACGAGCAGTACTTC
clone size: medium-sized
V gene: TRBV19
J gene: TRBJ2-7
D gene: TRBD1

CDR3 protein: CASSPPYGVDFYGYTF
CDR3 DNA: TGTGCCAGCTCACCACCGTATGGGGTGGACTTCTATGGCTACACCTTC
clone size: NA
V gene: TRBV25-1
J gene: TRBJ1-2
D gene: NA

CDR3 protein: CTLDGTGMTQHF
CDR3 DNA: TGCACCCTTGATGGGACAGGGATGACCCAGCATTTT
clone size: NA
V gene: TRBV20-1
J gene: TRBJ1-5
D gene: TRBD1

CDR3 protein: CASSLLSYWGNQPQHF
CDR3 DNA: TGTGCCAGCAGCTTACTTTCTTATTGGGGCAATCAGCCCCAGCATTTT
clone size: NA
V gene: TRBV7-2
J gene: TRBJ1-5
D gene: NA

CDR3 protein: CASSPQGAEAFF
CDR3 DNA: TGCGCCAGCAGCCCACAGGGGGCTGAAGCTTTCTTT
clone size: NA
V gene: TRBV5-1
J gene: TRBJ1-1
D gene: TRBD1

CDR3 protein: CSVRVAGIETQYF
CDR3 DNA: TGCAGCGTTCGCGTAGCGGGAATAGAGACCCAGTACTTC
clone size: NA
V gene: TRBV29-1
J gene: TRBJ2-5
D gene: TRBD2

CDR3 protein: CASSLTGGTEAFF
CDR3 DNA: TGTGCCAGCAGCTTAACTGGGGGTACTGAAGCTTTCTTT
clone size: many
V gene: TRBV7-3
J gene: TRBJ1-1
D gene: NA

CDR3 protein: CASSLAPGTEAFF
CDR3 DNA: TGCGCCAGCAGCTTGGCCCCAGGGACTGAAGCTTTCTTT
clone size: NA
V gene: TRBV5-1
J gene: TRBJ1-1
D gene: NA

CDR3 protein: CASSYSPYEQYF
CDR3 DNA: TGTGCCAGCAGTTACTCCCCCTACGAGCAGTACTTC
clone size: many
V gene: TRBV6-2/TRBV6-3
J gene: TRBJ2-7
D gene: NA

CDR3 protein: CASRKLTGDTEAFF
CDR3 DNA: TGTGCCAGCAGGAAACTAACAGGGGACACTGAAGCTTTCTTT
clone size: many
V gene: TRBV2
J gene: TRBJ1-1
D gene: TRBD1

CDR3 protein: CASSVVPGDNSPLHF
CDR3 DNA: TGTGCCAGCAGCGTAGTCCCCGGGGATAATTCACCCCTCCACTTT
clone size: many
V gene: TRBV9
J gene: TRBJ1-6
D gene: NA

CDR3 protein: CASSRWDRRYGYTF
CDR3 DNA: TGTGCCAGCAGCCGCTGGGACAGACGCTATGGCTACACCTTC
clone size: few
V gene: TRBV16
J gene: TRBJ1-2
D gene: TRBD1

CDR3 protein: CASSDLAPSGGKTDTQYF
CDR3 DNA: TGCGCCAGCAGTGATCTCGCGCCTTCAGGGGGGAAGACAGATACGCAGTATTTT
clone size: many
V gene: TRBV10-2
J gene: TRBJ2-3
D gene: NA

CDR3 protein: CASSYGGRETQYF
CDR3 DNA: TGTGCCAGCAGTTACGGGGGACGGGAGACCCAGTACTTC
clone size: once
V gene: TRBV12-3/TRBV12-4
J gene: TRBJ2-5
D gene: NA

CDR3 protein: CASSLGLGQSYEQYF
CDR3 DNA: TGTGCCAGCAGCTTAGGTCTGGGACAGTCCTACGAGCAGTACTTC
clone size: medium-sized
V gene: TRBV7-3
J gene: TRBJ2-7
D gene: TRBD1

CDR3 protein: CSASRTGRTDTQFF
CDR3 DNA: TGCAGTGCTAGCAGGACTGGGCGCACAGATACGCAGTTCTTC
clone size: NA
V gene: TRBV20-1
J gene: TRBJ2-1
D gene: NA

CDR3 protein: CSLGGARETQYF
CDR3 DNA: TGCAGTTTAGGGGGGGCACGTGAGACCCAGTACTTC
clone size: NA
V gene: TRBV20-1
J gene: TRBJ2-5
D gene: NA

CDR3 protein: CASSWDRDQPQHF
CDR3 DNA: TGTGCCAGCAGCTGGGACAGGGATCAGCCCCAGCATTTT
clone size: few
V gene: TRBV5-4
J gene: TRBJ1-5
D gene: TRBD1

CDR3 protein: CSVEDLRGQGHYGYTF
CDR3 DNA: TGCAGCGTTGAAGATCTTCGGGGACAGGGGCACTATGGCTACACCTTC
clone size: medium-sized
V gene: TRBV29-1
J gene: TRBJ1-2
D gene: TRBD1

CDR3 protein: CASSSRDTQYF
CDR3 DNA: TGTGCCAGCAGTTCACGAGATACGCAGTATTTT
clone size: many
V gene: TRBV12-3/TRBV12-4
J gene: TRBJ2-3
D gene: NA

CDR3 protein: CATSFGDGYTF
CDR3 DNA: TGTGCCACCAGTTTTGGGGATGGCTACACCTTC
clone size: few
V gene: TRBV24-1
J gene: TRBJ1-2
D gene: NA

CDR3 protein: CAISDGGGESTEAFF
CDR3 DNA: TGTGCCATCAGTGATGGAGGGGGAGAGAGCACTGAAGCTTTCTTT
clone size: NA
V gene: TRBV10-3
J gene: TRBJ1-1
D gene: NA

CDR3 protein: CASSTGMEKLFFGSGTQYF
CDR3 DNA: NA
clone size: NA
V gene: TRBV7-9
J gene: TRBJ2-5
D gene: NA

CDR3 protein: CASSPLLGGSSYEQYF
CDR3 DNA: TGCGCCAGCAGCCCACTATTGGGGGGGAGCTCCTACGAGCAGTACTTC
clone size: few
V gene: TRBV4-1
J gene: TRBJ2-7
D gene: TRBD2

CDR3 protein: CATSDRTATNEKLFF
CDR3 DNA: TGTGCCACCAGCGACCGAACGGCAACTAATGAAAAACTGTTTTTT
clone size: NA
V gene: TRBV15
J gene: TRBJ1-4
D gene: NA

CDR3 protein: CASSGVGSPLHF
CDR3 DNA: TGTGCCAGCAGTGGGGTTGGATCACCCCTCCACTTT
clone size: NA
V gene: TRBV2
J gene: TRBJ1-6
D gene: NA

CDR3 protein: CASSPGLAGGFEQYFGPGTGELFF
CDR3 DNA: NA
clone size: once
V gene: TRBV4-1
J gene: TRBJ2-2
D gene: NA

CDR3 protein: CASSKSWAYEQYF
CDR3 DNA: TGTGCCAGTAGTAAAAGTTGGGCTTACGAGCAGTACTTC
clone size: medium-sized
V gene: TRBV19
J gene: TRBJ2-7
D gene: NA

CDR3 protein: CATNDRTSAFQETQYF
CDR3 DNA: TGTGCCACCAACGACCGGACTAGCGCCTTCCAAGAGACCCAGTACTTC
clone size: few
V gene: TRBV6-6
J gene: TRBJ2-5
D gene: TRBD2

CDR3 protein: CASSLAGLADQETQYF
CDR3 DNA: TGTGCCAGCAGCTTAGCGGGACTAGCGGACCAAGAGACCCAGTACTTC
clone size: few
V gene: TRBV7-2
J gene: TRBJ2-5
D gene: TRBD2

CDR3 protein: CASSHERTSGRADNEQFF
CDR3 DNA: TGTGCCAGCAGCCACGAGCGGACTAGCGGGAGGGCGGACAATGAGCAGTTCTTC
clone size: NA
V gene: TRBV7-2
J gene: TRBJ2-1
D gene: TRBD2

CDR3 protein: CASSEDRGYEQYF
CDR3 DNA: TGCGCCAGCAGCGAGGACAGGGGCTACGAGCAGTACTTC
clone size: NA
V gene: TRBV5-1
J gene: TRBJ2-7
D gene: TRBD1

CDR3 protein: CASLRTAELMNTEAFF
CDR3 DNA: TGTGCCAGCTTGAGGACAGCTGAACTTATGAACACTGAAGCTTTCTTT
clone size: NA
V gene: TRBV2
J gene: TRBJ1-1
D gene: NA

CDR3 protein: CASNCPPRTQYF
CDR3 DNA: TGCGCCAGCAACTGTCCCCCGCGGACCCAGTACTTC
clone size: NA
V gene: TRBV10-2
J gene: TRBJ2-5
D gene: NA

CDR3 protein: CASSQWQGLRETQYF
CDR3 DNA: TGTGCCAGCAGCCAATGGCAGGGTTTGCGGGAGACCCAGTACTTC
clone size: many
V gene: TRBV14
J gene: TRBJ2-5
D gene: NA

CDR3 protein: CAISEGTSLLNEQYF
CDR3 DNA: TGTGCCATCAGTGAGGGTACTAGTCTTCTTAACGAGCAGTACTTC
clone size: once
V gene: TRBV10-3
J gene: TRBJ2-7
D gene: NA

CDR3 protein: CSARDRALATNTGELFF
CDR3 DNA: TGCAGTGCTAGAGATAGGGCGCTAGCCACGAACACCGGGGAGCTGTTTTTT
clone size: NA
V gene: TRBV20-1
J gene: TRBJ2-2
D gene: NA

CDR3 protein: CAISVVGVGGEQFF
CDR3 DNA: TGTGCCATCAGTGTTGTTGGGGTGGGGGGTGAGCAGTTCTTC
clone size: many
V gene: TRBV10-3
J gene: TRBJ2-1
D gene: NA

CDR3 protein: CSATRGMDEVNTEAFF
CDR3 DNA: TGCAGTGCCACCAGGGGAATGGACGAAGTCAACACTGAAGCTTTCTTT
clone size: many
V gene: TRBV20-1
J gene: TRBJ1-1
D gene: NA

CDR3 protein: CASSEVRPDNEQFF
CDR3 DNA: TGTGCCAGCAGTGAAGTGCGACCGGACAATGAGCAGTTCTTC
clone size: few
V gene: TRBV6-1
J gene: TRBJ2-1
D gene: NA

CDR3 protein: CASTYRTSGANVLTF
CDR3 DNA: TGTGCCAGCACCTATAGAACCTCTGGGGCCAACGTCCTGACTTTC
clone size: NA
V gene: TRBV28
J gene: TRBJ2-6
D gene: NA

CDR3 protein: CASSYSAGPNSPLHF
CDR3 DNA: TGTGCCAGCAGTTACTCAGCAGGGCCTAATTCACCCCTCCACTTT
clone size: NA
V gene: TRBV6-5
J gene: TRBJ1-6
D gene: NA

CDR3 protein: CASSLEGRSQAFAQYF
CDR3 DNA: TGTGCCAGCAGCTTAGAGGGCAGAAGTCAGGCCTTTGCGCAGTATTTT
clone size: few
V gene: TRBV7-9
J gene: TRBJ2-3
D gene: NA

CDR3 protein: CSARGFGANVLTF
CDR3 DNA: TGCAGTGCTAGGGGTTTTGGGGCCAACGTCCTGACTTTC
clone size: many
V gene: TRBV20-1
J gene: TRBJ2-6
D gene: NA

CDR3 protein: CASSRTGIGELFF
CDR3 DNA: TGCGCCAGCAGCCGGACAGGGATTGGGGAGCTGTTTTTT
clone size: once
V gene: TRBV4-1
J gene: TRBJ2-2
D gene: TRBD1